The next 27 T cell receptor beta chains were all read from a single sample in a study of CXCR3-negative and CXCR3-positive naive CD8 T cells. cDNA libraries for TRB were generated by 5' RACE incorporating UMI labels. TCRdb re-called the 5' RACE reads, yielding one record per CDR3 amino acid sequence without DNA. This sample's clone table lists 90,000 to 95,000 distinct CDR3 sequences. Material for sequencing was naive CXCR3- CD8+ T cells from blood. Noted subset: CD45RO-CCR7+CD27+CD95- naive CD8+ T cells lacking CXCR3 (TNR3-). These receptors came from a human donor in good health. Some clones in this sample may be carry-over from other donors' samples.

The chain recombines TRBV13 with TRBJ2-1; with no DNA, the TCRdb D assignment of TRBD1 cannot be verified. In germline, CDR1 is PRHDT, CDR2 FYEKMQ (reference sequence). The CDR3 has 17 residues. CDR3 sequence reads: CASSSAPLGSTYNEQFF. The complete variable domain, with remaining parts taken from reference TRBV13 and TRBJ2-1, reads AAGVIQSPRHLIKEKRETATLKCYPIPRHDTVYWYQQGPGQDPQFLISFYEKMQSDKGSIPDRFSAQQFSDYHSELNMSSLELGDSALYFCASSSAPLGSTYNEQFFGPGTRLTVL.

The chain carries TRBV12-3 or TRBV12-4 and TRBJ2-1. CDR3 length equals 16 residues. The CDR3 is CASSLTEQPSYNEQFF.

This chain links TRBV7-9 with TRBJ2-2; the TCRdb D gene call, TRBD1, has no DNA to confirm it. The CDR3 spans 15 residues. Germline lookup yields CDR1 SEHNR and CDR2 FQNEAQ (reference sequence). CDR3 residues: CASSPDRANTGELFF.

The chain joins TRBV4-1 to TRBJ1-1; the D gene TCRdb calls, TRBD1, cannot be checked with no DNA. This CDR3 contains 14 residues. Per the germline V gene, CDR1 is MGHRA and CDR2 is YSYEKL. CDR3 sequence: CASSQEQGITEAFF.

The CDR3 sequence is CASSLDPTDRDTQYF. The V and J genes are TRBV7-2 and TRBJ2-3; TCRdb lists TRBD1, though no DNA is available to test this call. Germline loops: CDR1 SGHTA, CDR2 FQGNSA. This CDR3 contains 15 residues.

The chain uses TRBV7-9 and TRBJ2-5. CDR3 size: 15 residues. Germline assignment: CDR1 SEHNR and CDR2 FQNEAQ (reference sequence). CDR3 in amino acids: CASSLAEEKGETQYF.

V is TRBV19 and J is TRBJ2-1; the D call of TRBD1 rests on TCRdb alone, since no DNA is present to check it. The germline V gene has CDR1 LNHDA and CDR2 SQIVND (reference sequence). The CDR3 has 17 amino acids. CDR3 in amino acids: CASSTTGQVPSYNEQFF.

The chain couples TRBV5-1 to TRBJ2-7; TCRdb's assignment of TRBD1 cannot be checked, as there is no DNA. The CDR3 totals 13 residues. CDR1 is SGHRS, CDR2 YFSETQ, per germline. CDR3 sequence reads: CASRWDVSYEQYF.

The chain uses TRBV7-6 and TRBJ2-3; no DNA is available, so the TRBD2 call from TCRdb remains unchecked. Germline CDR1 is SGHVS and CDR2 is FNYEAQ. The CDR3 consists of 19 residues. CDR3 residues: CASSLSPSTSGGITDTQYF.

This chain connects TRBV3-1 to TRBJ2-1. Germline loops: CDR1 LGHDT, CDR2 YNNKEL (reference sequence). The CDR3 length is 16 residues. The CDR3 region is CASSQVLGLAYNEQFF.

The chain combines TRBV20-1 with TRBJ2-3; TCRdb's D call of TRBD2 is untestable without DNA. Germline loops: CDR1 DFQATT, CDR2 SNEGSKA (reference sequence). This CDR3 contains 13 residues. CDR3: CSASDRETDTQYF.

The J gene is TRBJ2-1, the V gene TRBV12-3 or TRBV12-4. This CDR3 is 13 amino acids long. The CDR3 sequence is CASSLAGVNEQFF.

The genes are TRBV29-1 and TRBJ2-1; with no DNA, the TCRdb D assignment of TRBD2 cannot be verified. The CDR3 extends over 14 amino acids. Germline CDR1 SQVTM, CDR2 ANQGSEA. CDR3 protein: CSVVPAGGYNEQFF.

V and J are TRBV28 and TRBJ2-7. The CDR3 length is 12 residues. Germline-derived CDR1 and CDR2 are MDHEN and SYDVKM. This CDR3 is CASSYNDYEQYF.

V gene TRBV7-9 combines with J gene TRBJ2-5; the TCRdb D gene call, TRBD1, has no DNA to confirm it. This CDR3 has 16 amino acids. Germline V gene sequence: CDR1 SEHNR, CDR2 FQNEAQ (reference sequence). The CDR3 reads CASSPTPGLGQETQYF. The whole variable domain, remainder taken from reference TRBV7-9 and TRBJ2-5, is DTGVSQNPRHKITKRGQNVTFRCDPISEHNRLYWYRQTLGQGPEFLTYFQNEAQLEKSRLLSDRFSAERPKGSFSTLEIQRTEQGDSAMYLCASSPTPGLGQETQYFGPGTRLLVL.

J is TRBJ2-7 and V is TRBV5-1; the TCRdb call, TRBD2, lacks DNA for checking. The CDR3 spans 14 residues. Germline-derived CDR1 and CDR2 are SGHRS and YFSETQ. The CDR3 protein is CASGYRTLGSEQYF.

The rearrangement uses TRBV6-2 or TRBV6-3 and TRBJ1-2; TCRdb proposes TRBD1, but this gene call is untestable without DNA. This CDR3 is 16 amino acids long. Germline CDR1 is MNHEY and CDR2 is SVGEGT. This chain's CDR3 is CASSYSKLTGDCGYTF.

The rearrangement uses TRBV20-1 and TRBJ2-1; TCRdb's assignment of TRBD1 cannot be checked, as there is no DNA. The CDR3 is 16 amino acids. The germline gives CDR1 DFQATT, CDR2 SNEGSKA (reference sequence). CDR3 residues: CSAIPEGGYSYNEQFF.

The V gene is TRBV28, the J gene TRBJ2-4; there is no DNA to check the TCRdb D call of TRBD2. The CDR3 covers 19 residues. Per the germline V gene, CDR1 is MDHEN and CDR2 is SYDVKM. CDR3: CASSFTPGLAGGDKNIQYF.

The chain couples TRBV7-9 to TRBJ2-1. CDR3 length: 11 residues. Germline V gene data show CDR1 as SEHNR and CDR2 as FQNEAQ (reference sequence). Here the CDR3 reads CASSLIYEQFF.

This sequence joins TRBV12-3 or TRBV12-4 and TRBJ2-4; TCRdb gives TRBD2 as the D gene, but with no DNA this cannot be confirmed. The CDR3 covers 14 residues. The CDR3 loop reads CASSQPGGRNIQYF.

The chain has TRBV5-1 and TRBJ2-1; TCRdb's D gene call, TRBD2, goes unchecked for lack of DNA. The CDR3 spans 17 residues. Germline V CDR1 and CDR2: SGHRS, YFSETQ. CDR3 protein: CASSFTSGRTTGNEQFF.

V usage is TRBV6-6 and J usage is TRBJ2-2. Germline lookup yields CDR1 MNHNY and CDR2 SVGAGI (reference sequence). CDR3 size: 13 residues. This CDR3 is CASKATSTGELFF.

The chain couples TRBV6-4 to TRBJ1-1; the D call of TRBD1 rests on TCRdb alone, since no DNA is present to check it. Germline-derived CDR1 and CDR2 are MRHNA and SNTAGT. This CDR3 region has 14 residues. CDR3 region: CASSPGTGGGEAFF.

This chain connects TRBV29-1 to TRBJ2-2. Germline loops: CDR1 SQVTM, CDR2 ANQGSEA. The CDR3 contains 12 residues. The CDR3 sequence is CSAKPNTGELFF.

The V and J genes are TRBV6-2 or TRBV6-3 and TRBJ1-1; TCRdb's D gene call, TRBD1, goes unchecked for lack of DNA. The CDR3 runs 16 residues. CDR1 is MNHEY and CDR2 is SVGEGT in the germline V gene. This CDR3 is CASSYSRIGENTEAFF.

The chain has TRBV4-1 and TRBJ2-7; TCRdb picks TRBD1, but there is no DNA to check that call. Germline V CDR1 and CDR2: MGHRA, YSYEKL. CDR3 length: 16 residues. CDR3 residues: CASSQDGRGQTYEQYF.